The present T cell receptor beta chain was sequenced within a study of shared clonotypes between healthy human individuals (TCRdb year 2020). For the wider study: A few men and two women, aged 18 to 49 years, made up the cohort. Per donor, three plates each were used for CD4 naive and CD4 memory, two for CD8 naive, and one for CD8 memory. To estimate repertoire size and how much clonotype sharing occurs between individuals, the study deeply sequenced the blood TCR repertoires of about five healthy adults. Different laboratories and diverse techniques were used to prepare libraries and sequence TCR repertoires, to increase sequencing depth and limit assay-specific biases. Per donor, leukapheresis produced somewhere between about 0.8 and 9 billion PBMCs. On the study overall, not on this receptor specifically: Sampling was restricted to blood, and TCR repertoires in tissues likely differ from the TCR repertoires found in blood. Even with the large sequencing depth, rarefaction of the sorted-subset datasets indicated that sequencing was incomplete. Based on pairwise subsampling, the degree of clonotype sharing among donors was expected to be affected by sequencing depth. Clonotypes shared by all four sorted-subset donors showed higher generation probabilities than non-shared clonotypes. Because the study included only a small number of donors, the genetic and exposure-history diversity represented was limited. Naive subsets generally had larger estimated clonotype richness than memory subsets did. When several donors were compared, the shared fraction of clonotypes was about 5% for naive CD4, roughly 3.4% for naive CD8, roughly 2.3% for memory CD4, and 0.4% for memory CD8.

As concerns this clone: The specificity of this receptor is unknown. Nothing much larger sits one base from this clone, and base qualities are not available.

TCR CDR3 regions were amplified from genomic DNA by multiplex PCR using the deep immunoSEQ assay. Genomic DNA extracted from each cell subset was distributed evenly over all wells of several immunoSEQ 96-well plates, and each plate served as one replicate. Each replicate PCR for sorted subsets received around 0.2 ug genomic DNA, equal to roughly 30,000 T cell genomes. Purified libraries were measured with a Qubit 3.0 fluorometer, size-checked on a Bioanalyzer 2100, and measured again with the KAPA Library Quantification kit. A separate single-read 150-cycle Illumina NextSeq 550 flow cell was used to sequence each immunoSEQ 96-well plate. The published analysis was carried out like this. Because only junctional sequences without quality scores were contained in the immunoSEQ output, filtering matching that applied to full-length reads could not be performed. To assign V/J genes and CDR3, sequences were annotated using PyIR, a Python wrapper for IgBLAST v1.9, with IMGT germline references. Reads with weak V/J assignments (E-value above 1e-6), missing CDR3, stop codons, out-of-frame junctions, or ambiguous translated residues were removed. V3J clonotypes were defined as sequences sharing the same inferred V gene, J gene, and CDR3 amino acid sequence. The percentage overlap between two repertoires was calculated by dividing the number of shared unique clonotypes by the size of the smaller repertoire. Richness of each repertoire was evaluated using RTK rarefaction, the Chao1 estimator, and Recon v2.1 estimates of unobserved clonotypes. Generation probabilities for all TCRbeta clonotypes obtained by the gDNA method from a few donors were computed using OLGA. TCRdb re-hosts the immuneACCESS table, in-frame sequences only. Its copies lack some clones; in the studies checked, an unresolved V gene accounts for under half of them, and the cause for the rest is not known. V, J and clone size were drawn from that table, and D and trimming were deduced from the DNA. Present in this sample are millions of clones, under 95% of which were seen just once. Over 1.5% of the sample goes to the ten largest clones.

CD8 naive samples consisted of CD45RO-negative cells that were positively selected for CCR7, yielding a CD45RA+CCR7+ population without TemRA cells. Healthy HIV-negative adults with no recently reported acute infections or vaccinations were included as donors. Only Caucasian adults living in Nashville, Tennessee, USA were represented among the donors. Blood was obtained by leukapheresis, after which PBMCs were separated by Ficoll-Histopaque density gradient centrifugation and cryopreserved in liquid nitrogen vapor phase. Purity and quantity of every magnetically sorted T cell population were checked by analytical flow cytometry. From each sorted fraction, genomic DNA was isolated and quantified by UV absorbance on a Nanodrop 2000c. From the cysteine through the phenylalanine, the CDR3 covers 14 amino acids. Only the CDR3 DNA is retained, 42 bases long and in frame from the first base. As encoded in the germline V gene, CDR1 is SGDLS while CDR2 is YYNGEE. Relative to germline, V is 6 bases shorter and J is 4 bases shorter, with 14 bases between their ends.

The TCR was taken from a man aged 18 to 29 in good health. Some clones in this sample may be carry-over from other donors' samples. The rearranged segments are TRBV9 and TRBJ2-1, with the D gene not clear enough to name. Material: naive CD8+ T cells from PBMCs. The cell subset or site tag for this specimen amounts to: CD45RA+CCR7+. Here is the DNA: TGTGCCAGCACCGGGCCAGTTGGTTACAATGAGCAGTTCTTC. Translation gives CASTGPVGYNEQFF.